This T cell receptor (beta chain) was recorded in a study of cytomegalovirus exposure and HLA in healthy donors. General study findings and limits: In most subjects, TCR beta sequences reportedly gave accurate predictions of HLA-A and HLA-B alleles. Cytomegalovirus status, reportedly, was diagnosed with high specificity and sensitivity by the classifier.

V lost 7 bases and J 4 bases, leaving 16 bases between the germline ends. Looked up from germline, CDR1 is LNHDA and CDR2 is SQIVND (reference sequence). There are 15 residues in the CDR3. Of note for this clone: Its antigen is not identified.

This PCR relied on a set of 60 Vbeta primers and 13 Jbeta primers. The assay was immunoSEQ multiplex PCR, and TCRdb's table has in-frame clones only and misses some. The repertoire holds 100,000 to 150,000 clones, over 65% seen once, with around 1.8% in the top ten. Sequencing was performed on PBMCs. The chain is built from TRBV19 and TRBJ2-2; weak D call: TRBD2 (5 bases). The clonotype comes from a man younger than 35 in good health and CMV-seronegative. The CDR3 here is CASISDGRTTGELFF. CDR3 nucleotides: TGTGCCAGTATTAGCGATGGACGGACCACCGGGGAGCTGTTTTTT.